Detailed here is one T cell receptor beta chain. Its target is unknown. Between the trimmed V and J ends, which lost 4 bases and 8 bases, there was a span of 7 bases. Looked up from germline, CDR1 is MNHEY and CDR2 is SMNVEV (reference sequence). This CDR3 has 11 amino acids. Repertoires were generated with immunoSEQ multiplex PCR, while TCRdb's copy carries only in-frame clones and drops some. The data show fewer than 400,000 clones, 70% to 90% seen once. The data are from a study of cytomegalovirus exposure and HLA in healthy donors. About the research overall: The 120 validation repertoires were produced on the same platform as the approximately 670 repertoires of the first cohort. This was reported in a later analysis.

Broader study findings: It was found in a later analysis that first-cohort TCR clusters tended to co-occur in the 100 to 150 validation repertoires.

The sequence derives from a man between 25 and 39 years old in good health and CMV-seronegative. The specimen sequenced was PBMCs. The chain combines TRBV27 with TRBJ2-3; no firm D call. The CDR3 sequence: CASSSAGTQYF. Here the CDR3 DNA reads TGTGCCAGCAGTTCCGCCGGTACGCAGTATTTT.